The T cell receptor beta chain under discussion was sequenced for a study of T cell repertoires in cytomegalovirus infection. At the level of the study: The study used recently identified HLA-C-restricted and well-studied HLA-B-restricted CMV epitopes. A matching HLA type, together with CMV infection, was signaled by public TCR beta signatures. Whole-study findings and limits: Carriers of CMV and the relevant HLA type were discriminated by public TCR beta frequency. Ex vivo, HLA-C-restricted CMV-specific TCR beta clonotypes prevailed over the rest of the response.

There are a few counts of this clonotype. Antigen specificity is unknown. Each CDR3 protein is one row after TCRdb ran MiXCR on the reads. The sample has some 560,000 distinct CDR3 sequences, around two fifths seen once. Trimming removed 7 bases from V and 5 bases from J, with 11 bases in between. This CDR3 contains 12 residues. The V call is TRBV12-3 or TRBV12-4, the J call TRBJ1-1, with D uncertain. Sequenced material: cultured PBMCs, taken from culture after CMV antigen stimulation. The sequence was collected from a human donor in good health (CMV status not recorded). Some clones in this sample may be carry-over from other donors' samples. As DNA, the CDR3 is TGTGCCAGCACCTCGGACGGGACTGAAGCTTTCTTT. Translated: CASTSDGTEAFF.